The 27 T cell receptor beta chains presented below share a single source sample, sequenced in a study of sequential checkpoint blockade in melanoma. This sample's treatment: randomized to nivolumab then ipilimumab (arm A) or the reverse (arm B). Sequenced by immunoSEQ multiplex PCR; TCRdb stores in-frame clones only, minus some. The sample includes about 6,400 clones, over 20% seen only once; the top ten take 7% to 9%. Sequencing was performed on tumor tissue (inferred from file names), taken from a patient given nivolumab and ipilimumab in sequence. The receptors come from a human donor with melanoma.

CDR3 in DNA: TGTGCCAGCAGTGCCGGGACGCCTTCCTACGAGCAGTACTTC. It is translated as CASSAGTPSYEQYF. The gene calls are TRBV6-8 and TRBJ2-7; D may correspond to TRBD1 or TRBD2 (5 bases each). V was trimmed by 5 bases and J by 1 base, leaving 12 bases between them. CDR1 MNHGY and CDR2 SAAAGT come from the germline V gene. The CDR3 contains 14 residues.

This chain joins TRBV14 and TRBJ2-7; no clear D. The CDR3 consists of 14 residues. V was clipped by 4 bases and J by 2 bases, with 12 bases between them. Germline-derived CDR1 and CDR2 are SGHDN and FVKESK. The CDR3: CASSPLSRTYEQYF. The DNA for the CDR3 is TGTGCCAGCAGCCCCCTTAGTCGGACCTACGAGCAGTACTTC.

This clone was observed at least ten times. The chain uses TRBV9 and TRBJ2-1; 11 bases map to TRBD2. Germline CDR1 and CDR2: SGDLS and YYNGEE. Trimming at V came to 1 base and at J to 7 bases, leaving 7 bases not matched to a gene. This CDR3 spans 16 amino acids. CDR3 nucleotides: TGTGCCAGCAGCGTACAACCGACTAGCGGGAAAAATGAGCAGTTCTTC. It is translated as CASSVQPTSGKNEQFF. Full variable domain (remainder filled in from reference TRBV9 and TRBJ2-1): DSGVTQTPKHLITATGQRVTLRCSPRSGDLSVYWYQQSLDQGLQFLIQYYNGEERAKGNILERFSAQQFPDLHSELNLSSLELGDSALYFCASSVQPTSGKNEQFFGPGTRLTVL.

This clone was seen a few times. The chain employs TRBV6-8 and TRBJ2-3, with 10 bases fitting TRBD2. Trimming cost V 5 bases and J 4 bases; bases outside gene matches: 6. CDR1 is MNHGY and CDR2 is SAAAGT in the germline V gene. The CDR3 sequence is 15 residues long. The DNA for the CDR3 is TGTGCCAGCAGTCCCCCAGCGGGAGGGGCAGATACGCAGTATTTT. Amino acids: CASSPPAGGADTQYF.

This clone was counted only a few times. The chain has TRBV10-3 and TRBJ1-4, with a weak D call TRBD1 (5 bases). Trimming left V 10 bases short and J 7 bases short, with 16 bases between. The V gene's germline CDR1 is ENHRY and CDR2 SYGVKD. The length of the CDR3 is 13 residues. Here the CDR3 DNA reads TGTGCCAGCCGACTCGGGGCCGGTGAAAAACTGTTTTTT. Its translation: CASRLGAGEKLFF.

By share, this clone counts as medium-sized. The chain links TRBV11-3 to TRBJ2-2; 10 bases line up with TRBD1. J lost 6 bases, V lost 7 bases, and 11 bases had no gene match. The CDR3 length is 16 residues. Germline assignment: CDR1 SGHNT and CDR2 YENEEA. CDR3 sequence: CASTNLGTGEAGELFF. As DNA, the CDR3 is TGTGCCAGCACCAATCTGGGGACAGGGGAAGCCGGGGAGCTGTTTTTT.

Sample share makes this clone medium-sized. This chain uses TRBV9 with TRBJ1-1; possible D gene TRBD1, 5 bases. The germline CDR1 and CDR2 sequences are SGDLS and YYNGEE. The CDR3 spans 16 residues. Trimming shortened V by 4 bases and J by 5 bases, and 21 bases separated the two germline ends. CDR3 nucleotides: TGTGCCAGCAGCCGACTAATCCCCAGGGTGGATACTGAAGCTTTCTTT. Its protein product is CASSRLIPRVDTEAFF.

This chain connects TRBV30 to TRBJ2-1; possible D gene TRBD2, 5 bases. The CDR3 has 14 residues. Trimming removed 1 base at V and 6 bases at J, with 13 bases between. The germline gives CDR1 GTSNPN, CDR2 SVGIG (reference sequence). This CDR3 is CAWSGSFSVNEQFF. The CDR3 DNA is TGTGCCTGGAGTGGGTCCTTTAGCGTCAATGAGCAGTTCTTC.

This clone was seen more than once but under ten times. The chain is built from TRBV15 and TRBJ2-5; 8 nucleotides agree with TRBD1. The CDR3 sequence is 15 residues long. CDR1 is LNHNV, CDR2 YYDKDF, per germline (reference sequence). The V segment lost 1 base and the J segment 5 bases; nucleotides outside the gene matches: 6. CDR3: CATSRADRAGETQYF. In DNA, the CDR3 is TGTGCCACCAGCAGAGCGGACAGGGCAGGGGAGACCCAGTACTTC.

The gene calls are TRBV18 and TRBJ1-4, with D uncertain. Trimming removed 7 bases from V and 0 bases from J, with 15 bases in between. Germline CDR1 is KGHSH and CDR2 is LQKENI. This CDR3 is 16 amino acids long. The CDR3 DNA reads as TGTGCCAGCTTTTCCACAGACCTCGCAACTAATGAAAAACTGTTTTTT. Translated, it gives CASFSTDLATNEKLFF.

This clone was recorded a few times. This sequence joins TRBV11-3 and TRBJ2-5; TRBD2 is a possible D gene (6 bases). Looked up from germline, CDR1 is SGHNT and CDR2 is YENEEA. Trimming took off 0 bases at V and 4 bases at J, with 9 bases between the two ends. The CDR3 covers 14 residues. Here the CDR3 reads CASSLDDGGETQYF. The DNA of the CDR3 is TGTGCCAGCAGCTTAGATGACGGGGGAGAGACCCAGTACTTC.

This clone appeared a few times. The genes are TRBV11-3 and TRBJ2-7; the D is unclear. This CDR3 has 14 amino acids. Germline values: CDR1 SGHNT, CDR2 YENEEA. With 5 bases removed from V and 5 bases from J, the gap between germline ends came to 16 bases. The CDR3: CASSTGISGHEQYF. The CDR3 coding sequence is TGTGCCAGCAGCACCGGAATTTCGGGCCACGAGCAGTACTTC. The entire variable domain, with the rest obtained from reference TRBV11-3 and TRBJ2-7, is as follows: EAGVVQSPRYKIIEKKQPVAFWCNPISGHNTLYWYLQNLGQGPELLIRYENEEAVDDSQLPKDRFSAERLKGVDSTLKIQPAELGDSAVYLCASSTGISGHEQYFGPGTRLTVT.

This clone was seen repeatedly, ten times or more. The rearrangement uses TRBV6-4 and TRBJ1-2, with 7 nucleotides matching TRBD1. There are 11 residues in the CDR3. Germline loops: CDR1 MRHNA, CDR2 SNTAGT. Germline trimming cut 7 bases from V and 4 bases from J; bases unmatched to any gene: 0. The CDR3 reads CASKGAYGYTF. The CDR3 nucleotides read TGTGCCAGCAAGGGGGCCTATGGCTACACCTTC.

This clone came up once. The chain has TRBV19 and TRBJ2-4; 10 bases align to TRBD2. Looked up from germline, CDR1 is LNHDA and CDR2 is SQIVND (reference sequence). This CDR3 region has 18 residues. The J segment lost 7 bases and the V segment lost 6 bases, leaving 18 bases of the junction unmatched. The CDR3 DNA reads TGTGCCAGTAGCCAGAAAAACCTTGGGCTAGCGGGAGAGAACATTCAGTACTTC. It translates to CASSQKNLGLAGENIQYF.

Here the CDR3 DNA reads TGCGCCAGCAGCTTTTCGACAGAACACACTGAAGCTTTCTTT. It yields the protein CASSFSTEHTEAFF. V gene TRBV5-1 combines with J gene TRBJ1-1, with D possibly matching TRBD1 (5 bases). From germline, CDR1 is SGHRS and CDR2 YFSETQ. Between the trimmed V and J ends, which lost 2 bases and 3 bases, there was a span of 11 bases. The CDR3 has 14 residues.

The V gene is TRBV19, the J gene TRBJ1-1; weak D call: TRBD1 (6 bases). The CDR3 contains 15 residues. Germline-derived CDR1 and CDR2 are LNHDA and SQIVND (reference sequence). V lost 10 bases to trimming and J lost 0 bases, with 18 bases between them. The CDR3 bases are TGTGCCACCAATCGCGGGGGGGGCATGAACACTGAAGCTTTCTTT. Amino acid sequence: CATNRGGGMNTEAFF.

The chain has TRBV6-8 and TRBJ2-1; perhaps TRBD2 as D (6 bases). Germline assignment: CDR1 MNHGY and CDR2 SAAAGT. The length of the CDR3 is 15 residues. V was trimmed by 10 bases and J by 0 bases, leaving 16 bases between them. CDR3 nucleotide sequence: TGTGCCAAATTTTCGGCCGGGAGCTCCTACAATGAGCAGTTCTTC. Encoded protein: CAKFSAGSSYNEQFF.

The CDR3 loop reads CASSRDRVSEAFF. DNA of the CDR3: TGTGCCAGCAGTCGAGACAGGGTGTCTGAAGCTTTCTTT. The V call is TRBV28, the J call TRBJ1-1; 7 bases are shared with TRBD1. The trim removed 5 bases at V and 6 bases at J, leaving 6 bases unmatched. Germline V CDR1 and CDR2: MDHEN, SYDVKM. The CDR3 length is 13 residues.

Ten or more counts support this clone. CDR3 DNA: TGTGCCAGCAGCCTTAGCCGCGCAGGCTCCTACAATGAGCAGTTCTTC. Protein product: CASSLSRAGSYNEQFF. The chain joins TRBV11-3 to TRBJ2-1; no firm D call. The CDR3 is 16 amino acids. Germline CDR1 is SGHNT and CDR2 is YENEEA. Trimming removed 5 bases from V and 0 bases from J, with 14 bases in between.

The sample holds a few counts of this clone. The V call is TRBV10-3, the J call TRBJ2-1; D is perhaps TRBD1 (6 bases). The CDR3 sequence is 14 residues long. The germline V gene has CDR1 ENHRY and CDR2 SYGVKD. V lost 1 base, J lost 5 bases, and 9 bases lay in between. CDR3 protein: CAISEYRDNNEQFF. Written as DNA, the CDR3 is TGTGCCATCAGTGAGTACCGGGACAACAATGAGCAGTTCTTC.

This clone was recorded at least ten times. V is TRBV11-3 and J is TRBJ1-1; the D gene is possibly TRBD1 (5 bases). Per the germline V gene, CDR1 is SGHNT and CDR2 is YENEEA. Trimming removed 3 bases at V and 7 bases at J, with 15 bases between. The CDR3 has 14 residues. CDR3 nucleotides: TGTGCCAGCAGCTTGCTGGGGCCCCGGGATGAAGCTTTCTTT. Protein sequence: CASSLLGPRDEAFF.

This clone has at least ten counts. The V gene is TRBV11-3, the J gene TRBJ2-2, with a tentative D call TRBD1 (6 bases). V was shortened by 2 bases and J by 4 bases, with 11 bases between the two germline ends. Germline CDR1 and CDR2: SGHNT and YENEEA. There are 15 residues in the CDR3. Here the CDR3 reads CASSLSGTSTGELFF. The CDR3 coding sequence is TGTGCCAGCAGCTTATCCGGGACAAGCACCGGGGAGCTGTTTTTT. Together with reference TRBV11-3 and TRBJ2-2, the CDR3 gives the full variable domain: EAGVVQSPRYKIIEKKQPVAFWCNPISGHNTLYWYLQNLGQGPELLIRYENEEAVDDSQLPKDRFSAERLKGVDSTLKIQPAELGDSAVYLCASSLSGTSTGELFFGEGSRLTVL.

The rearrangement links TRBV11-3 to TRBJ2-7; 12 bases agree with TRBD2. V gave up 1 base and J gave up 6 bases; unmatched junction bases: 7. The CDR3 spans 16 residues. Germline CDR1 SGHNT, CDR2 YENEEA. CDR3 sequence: CASSLGDLLAGGEQYF. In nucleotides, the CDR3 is TGTGCCAGCAGCTTAGGAGATTTACTAGCGGGAGGCGAGCAGTACTTC. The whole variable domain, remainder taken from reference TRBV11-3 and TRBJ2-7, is EAGVVQSPRYKIIEKKQPVAFWCNPISGHNTLYWYLQNLGQGPELLIRYENEEAVDDSQLPKDRFSAERLKGVDSTLKIQPAELGDSAVYLCASSLGDLLAGGEQYFGPGTRLTVT.

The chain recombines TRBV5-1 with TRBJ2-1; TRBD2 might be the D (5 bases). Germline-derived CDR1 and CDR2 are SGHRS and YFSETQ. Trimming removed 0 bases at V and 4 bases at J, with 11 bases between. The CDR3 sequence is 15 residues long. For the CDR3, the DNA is TGCGCCAGCAGCTTGGCCCTAGCATCGTACAATGAGCAGTTCTTC. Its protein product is CASSLALASYNEQFF.

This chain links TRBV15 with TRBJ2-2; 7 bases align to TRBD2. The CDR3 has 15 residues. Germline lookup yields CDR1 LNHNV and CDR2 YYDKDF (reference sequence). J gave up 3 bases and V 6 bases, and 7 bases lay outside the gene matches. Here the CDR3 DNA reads TGTGCCACCAGAGGCGGCGGGAGATACACCGGGGAGCTGTTTTTT. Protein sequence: CATRGGGRYTGELFF.

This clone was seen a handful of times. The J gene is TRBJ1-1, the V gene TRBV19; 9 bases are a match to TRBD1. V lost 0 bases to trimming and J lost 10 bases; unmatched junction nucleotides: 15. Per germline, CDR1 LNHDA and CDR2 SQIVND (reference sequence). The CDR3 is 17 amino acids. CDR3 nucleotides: TGTGCCAGTAGTATAGATTCCTACCCCGACAGGGGGAAAGGAGCTTTCTTT. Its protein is CASSIDSYPDRGKGAFF.

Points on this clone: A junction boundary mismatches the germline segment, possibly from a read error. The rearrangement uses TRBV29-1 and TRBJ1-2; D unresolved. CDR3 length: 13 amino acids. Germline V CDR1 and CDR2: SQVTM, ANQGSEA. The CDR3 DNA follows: TGCAGCGCTGAAGTGGGAACGAGGATTGGCTACACCTTC. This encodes CSAEVGTRIGYTF. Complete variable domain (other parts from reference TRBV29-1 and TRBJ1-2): SAVISQKPSRDICQRGTSLTIQCQVDSQVTMMFWYRQQPGQSLTLIATANQGSEATYESGFVIDKFPISRPNLTFSTLTVSNMSPEDSSIYLCSAEVGTRIGYTFGSGTRLTVV.